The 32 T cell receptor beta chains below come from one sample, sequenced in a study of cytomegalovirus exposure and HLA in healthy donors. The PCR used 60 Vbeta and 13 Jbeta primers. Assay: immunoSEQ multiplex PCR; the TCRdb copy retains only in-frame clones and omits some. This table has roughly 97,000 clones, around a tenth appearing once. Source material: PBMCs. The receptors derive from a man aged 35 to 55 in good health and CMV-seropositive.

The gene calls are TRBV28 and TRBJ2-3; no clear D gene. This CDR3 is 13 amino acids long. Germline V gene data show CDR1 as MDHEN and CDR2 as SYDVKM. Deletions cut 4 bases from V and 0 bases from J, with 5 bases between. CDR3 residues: CASSSGSTDTQYF. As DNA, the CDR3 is TGTGCCAGCAGTTCCGGGAGCACAGATACGCAGTATTTT.

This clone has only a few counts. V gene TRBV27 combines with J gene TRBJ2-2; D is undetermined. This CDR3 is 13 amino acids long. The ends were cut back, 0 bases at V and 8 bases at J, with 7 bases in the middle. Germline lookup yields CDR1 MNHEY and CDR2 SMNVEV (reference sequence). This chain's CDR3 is CASSLSGFGELFF. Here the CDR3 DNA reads TGTGCCAGCAGTTTATCCGGGTTTGGGGAGCTGTTTTTT.

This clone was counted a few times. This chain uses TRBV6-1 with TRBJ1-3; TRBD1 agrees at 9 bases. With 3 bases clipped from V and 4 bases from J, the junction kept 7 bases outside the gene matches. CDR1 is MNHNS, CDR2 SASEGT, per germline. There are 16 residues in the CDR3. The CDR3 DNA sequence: TGTGCCAGCAGTGACCCGGGACAGGGCGCGGGAAACACCATATATTTT. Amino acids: CASSDPGQGAGNTIYF.

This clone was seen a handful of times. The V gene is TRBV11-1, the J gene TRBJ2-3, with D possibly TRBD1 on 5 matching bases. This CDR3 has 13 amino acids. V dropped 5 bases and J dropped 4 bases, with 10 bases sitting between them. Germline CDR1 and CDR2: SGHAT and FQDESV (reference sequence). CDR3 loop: CASSHLQADTQYF. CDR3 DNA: TGTGCCAGCAGCCACTTACAGGCAGATACGCAGTATTTT. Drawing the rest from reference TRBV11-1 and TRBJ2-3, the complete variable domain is EAEVAQSPRYKITEKSQAVAFWCDPISGHATLYWYRQILGQGPELLVQFQDESVVDDSQLPKDRFSAERLKGVDSTLKIQPAELGDSAMYLCASSHLQADTQYFGPGTRLTVL.

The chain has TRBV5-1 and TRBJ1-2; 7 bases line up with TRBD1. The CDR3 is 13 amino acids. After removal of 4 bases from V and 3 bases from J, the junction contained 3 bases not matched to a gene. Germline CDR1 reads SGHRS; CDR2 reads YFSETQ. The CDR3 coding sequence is TGCGCCAGCAGCGCCGGGACAGACTATGGCTACACCTTC. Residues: CASSAGTDYGYTF. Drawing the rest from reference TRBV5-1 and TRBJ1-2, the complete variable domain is KAGVTQTPRYLIKTRGQQVTLSCSPISGHRSVSWYQQTPGQGLQFLFEYFSETQRNKGNFPGRFSGRQFSNSRSEMNVSTLELGDSALYLCASSAGTDYGYTFGSGTRLTVV.

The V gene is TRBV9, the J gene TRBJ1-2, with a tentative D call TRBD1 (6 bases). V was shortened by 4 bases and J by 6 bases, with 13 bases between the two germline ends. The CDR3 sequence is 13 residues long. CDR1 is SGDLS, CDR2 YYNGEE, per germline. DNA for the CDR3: TGTGCCAGCAGCCCCGGACAGCAAAATGGCTACACCTTC. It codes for CASSPGQQNGYTF. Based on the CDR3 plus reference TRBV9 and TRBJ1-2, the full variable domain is DSGVTQTPKHLITATGQRVTLRCSPRSGDLSVYWYQQSLDQGLQFLIQYYNGEERAKGNILERFSAQQFPDLHSELNLSSLELGDSALYFCASSPGQQNGYTFGSGTRLTVV.

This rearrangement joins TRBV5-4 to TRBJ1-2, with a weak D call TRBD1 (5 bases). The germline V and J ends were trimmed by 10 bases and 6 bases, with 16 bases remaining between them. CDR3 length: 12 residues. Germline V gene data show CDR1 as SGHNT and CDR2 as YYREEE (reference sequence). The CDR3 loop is CAVRWGFDGYTF. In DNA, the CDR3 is TGTGCCGTGCGATGGGGCTTCGATGGCTACACCTTC.

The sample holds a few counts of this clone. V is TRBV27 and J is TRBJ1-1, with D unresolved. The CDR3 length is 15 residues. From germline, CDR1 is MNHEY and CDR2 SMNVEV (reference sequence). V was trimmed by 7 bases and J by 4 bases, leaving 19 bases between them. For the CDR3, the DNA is TGTGCCAGCAAGAGGGCGGTGGGCGGGAGCACTGAAGCTTTCTTT. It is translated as CASKRAVGGSTEAFF.

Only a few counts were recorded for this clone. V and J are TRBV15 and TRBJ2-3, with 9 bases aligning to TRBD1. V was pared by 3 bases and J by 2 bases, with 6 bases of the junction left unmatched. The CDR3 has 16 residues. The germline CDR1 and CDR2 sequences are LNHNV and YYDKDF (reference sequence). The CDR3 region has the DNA TGTGCCACCAGCAGCGGGACAGGGACGATCACAGATACGCAGTATTTT. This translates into CATSSGTGTITDTQYF.

The CDR3 protein is CATSRETGLSYGYTF. The CDR3 DNA reads as TGTGCCACCAGCAGAGAGACAGGGTTGAGCTATGGCTACACCTTC. V is TRBV15 and J is TRBJ1-2; TRBD1 aligns across 7 bases. Germline lookup yields CDR1 LNHNV and CDR2 YYDKDF (reference sequence). The CDR3 is 15 residues long. V lost 0 bases and J lost 4; bases outside the gene matches: 5. Drawing the rest from reference TRBV15 and TRBJ1-2, the complete variable domain is DAMVIQNPRYQVTQFGKPVTLSCSQTLNHNVMYWYQQKSSQAPKLLFHYYDKDFNNEADTPDNFQSRRPNTSFCFLDIRSPGLGDTAMYLCATSRETGLSYGYTFGSGTRLTVV.

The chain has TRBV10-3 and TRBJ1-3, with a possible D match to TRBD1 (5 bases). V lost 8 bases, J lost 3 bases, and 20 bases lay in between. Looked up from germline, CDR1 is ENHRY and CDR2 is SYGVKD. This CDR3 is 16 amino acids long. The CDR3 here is CAILGMDKRNGNTIYF. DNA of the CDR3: TGTGCCATCCTCGGTATGGACAAAAGAAATGGAAACACCATATATTTT.

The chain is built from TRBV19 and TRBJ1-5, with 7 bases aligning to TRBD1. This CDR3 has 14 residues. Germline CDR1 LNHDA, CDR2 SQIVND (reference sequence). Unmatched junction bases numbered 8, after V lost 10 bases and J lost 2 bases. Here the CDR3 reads CANFRGPGNQPQHF. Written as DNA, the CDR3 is TGTGCCAACTTTAGGGGGCCTGGCAATCAGCCCCAGCATTTT.

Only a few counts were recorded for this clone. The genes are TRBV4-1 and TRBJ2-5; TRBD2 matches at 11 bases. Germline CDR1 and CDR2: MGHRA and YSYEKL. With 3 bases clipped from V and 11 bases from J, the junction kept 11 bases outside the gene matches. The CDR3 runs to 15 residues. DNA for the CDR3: TGCGCCAGCAGCCATCCACTAGCGGGAGTGCAGGAGCAGTACTTC. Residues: CASSHPLAGVQEQYF.

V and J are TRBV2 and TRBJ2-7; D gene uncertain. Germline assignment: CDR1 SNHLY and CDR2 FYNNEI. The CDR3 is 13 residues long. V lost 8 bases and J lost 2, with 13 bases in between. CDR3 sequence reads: CASHPADTYEQYF. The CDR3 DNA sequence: TGTGCCAGCCACCCGGCTGACACCTACGAGCAGTACTTC.

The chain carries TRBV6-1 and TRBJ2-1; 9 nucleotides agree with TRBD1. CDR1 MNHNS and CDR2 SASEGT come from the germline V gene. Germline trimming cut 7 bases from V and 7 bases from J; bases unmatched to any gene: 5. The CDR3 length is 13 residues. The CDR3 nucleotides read TGTGCCAGCACCAGGACAGGGGATAATGAGCAGTTCTTC. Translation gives CASTRTGDNEQFF.

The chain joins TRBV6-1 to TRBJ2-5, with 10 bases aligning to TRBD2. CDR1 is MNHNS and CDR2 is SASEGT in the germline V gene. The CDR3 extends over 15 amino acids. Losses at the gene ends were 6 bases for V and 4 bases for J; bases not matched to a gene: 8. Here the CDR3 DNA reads TGTGCCAGCAGCGCTCCGGGACTAGCGAGAGAGACCCAGTACTTC. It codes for CASSAPGLARETQYF.

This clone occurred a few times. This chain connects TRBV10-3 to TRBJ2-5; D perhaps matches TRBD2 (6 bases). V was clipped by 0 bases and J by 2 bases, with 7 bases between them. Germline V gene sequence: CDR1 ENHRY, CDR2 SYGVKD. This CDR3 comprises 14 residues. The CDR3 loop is CAISESGGQETQYF. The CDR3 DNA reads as TGTGCCATCAGTGAGTCCGGGGGTCAAGAGACCCAGTACTTC.

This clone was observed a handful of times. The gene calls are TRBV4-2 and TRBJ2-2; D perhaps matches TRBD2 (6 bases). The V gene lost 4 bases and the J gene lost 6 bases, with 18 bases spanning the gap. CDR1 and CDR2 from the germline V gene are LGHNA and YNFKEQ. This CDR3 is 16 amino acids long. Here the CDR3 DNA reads TGTGCCAGCAGCCCGTACGGCTGGGGGGACGCCGGGGAGCTGTTTTTT. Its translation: CASSPYGWGDAGELFF.

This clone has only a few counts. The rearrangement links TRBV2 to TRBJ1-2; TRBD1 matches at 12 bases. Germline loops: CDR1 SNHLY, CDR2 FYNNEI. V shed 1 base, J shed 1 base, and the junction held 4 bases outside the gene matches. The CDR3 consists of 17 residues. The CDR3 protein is CASSEGDRGLINYGYTF. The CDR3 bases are TGTGCCAGCAGTGAAGGGGACAGGGGGCTTATTAACTATGGCTACACCTTC.

CDR3 sequence reads: CASSSGSEQYF. The CDR3 DNA sequence: TGTGCCAGCAGCTCAGGAAGCGAGCAGTACTTC. The chain links TRBV11-3 to TRBJ2-7; D remains ambiguous. Germline V gene data show CDR1 as SGHNT and CDR2 as YENEEA. The CDR3 is 11 residues long. Trimming removed 4 bases at V and 6 bases at J, with 7 bases between. Supplemented by reference TRBV11-3 and TRBJ2-7, the full variable domain reads EAGVVQSPRYKIIEKKQPVAFWCNPISGHNTLYWYLQNLGQGPELLIRYENEEAVDDSQLPKDRFSAERLKGVDSTLKIQPAELGDSAVYLCASSSGSEQYFGPGTRLTVT.

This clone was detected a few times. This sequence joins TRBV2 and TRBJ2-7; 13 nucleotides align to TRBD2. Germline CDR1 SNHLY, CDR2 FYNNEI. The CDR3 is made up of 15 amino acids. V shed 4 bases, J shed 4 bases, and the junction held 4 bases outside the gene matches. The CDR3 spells CASSGTSGSKYEQYF. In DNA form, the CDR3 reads TGTGCCAGCAGTGGGACTAGCGGGAGTAAGTACGAGCAGTACTTC.

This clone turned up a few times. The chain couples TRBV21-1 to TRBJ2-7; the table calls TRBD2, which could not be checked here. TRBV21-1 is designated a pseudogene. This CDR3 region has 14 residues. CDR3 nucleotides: TGTGCCAGCAGCAAAATAGCGGGGAACTACGAGCAGTACTTC. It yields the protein CASSKIAGNYEQYF.

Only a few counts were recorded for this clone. CDR3 region: CASSGEDGTQYF. CDR3 nucleotide sequence: TGTGCCAGCAGCGGAGAAGATGGTACGCAGTATTTT. The rearrangement joins TRBV9 to TRBJ2-3, with D unclear. Trimming left V 3 bases short and J 8 bases short, with 10 bases between. The germline V gene encodes CDR1 SGDLS and CDR2 YYNGEE. The CDR3 is 12 amino acids.

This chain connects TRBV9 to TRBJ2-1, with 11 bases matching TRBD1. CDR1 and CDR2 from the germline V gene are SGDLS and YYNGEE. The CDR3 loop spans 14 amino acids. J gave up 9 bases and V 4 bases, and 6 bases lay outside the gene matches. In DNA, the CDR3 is TGTGCCAGCAGCCCGGGGACAGGGGGAATTGAGCAGTTCTTC. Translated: CASSPGTGGIEQFF.

Here the CDR3 DNA reads TGTGCCAGCAGTGTCCGGGGACAGGGGTACGAGCAGTACTTC. This translates into CASSVRGQGYEQYF. This chain connects TRBV6-1 to TRBJ2-7; TRBD1 matches at 10 bases. Looked up from germline, CDR1 is MNHNS and CDR2 is SASEGT. The V and J ends lost 4 bases and 4 bases, in that order; junction bases with no gene match: 4. The CDR3 runs 14 residues.

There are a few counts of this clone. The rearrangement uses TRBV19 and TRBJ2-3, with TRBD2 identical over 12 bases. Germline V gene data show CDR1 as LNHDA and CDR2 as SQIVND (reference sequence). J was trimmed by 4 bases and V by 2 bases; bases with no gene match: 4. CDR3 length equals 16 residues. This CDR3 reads CASSILAGGPADTQYF. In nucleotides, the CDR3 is TGTGCCAGTAGTATACTAGCGGGAGGGCCCGCAGATACGCAGTATTTT.

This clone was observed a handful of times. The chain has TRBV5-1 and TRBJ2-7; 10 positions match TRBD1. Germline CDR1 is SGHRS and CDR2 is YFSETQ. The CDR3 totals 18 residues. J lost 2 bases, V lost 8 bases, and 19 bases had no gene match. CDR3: CASQATGGPRENAYEQYF. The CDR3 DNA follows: TGCGCCAGTCAAGCGACAGGGGGCCCTCGGGAAAACGCCTACGAGCAGTACTTC.

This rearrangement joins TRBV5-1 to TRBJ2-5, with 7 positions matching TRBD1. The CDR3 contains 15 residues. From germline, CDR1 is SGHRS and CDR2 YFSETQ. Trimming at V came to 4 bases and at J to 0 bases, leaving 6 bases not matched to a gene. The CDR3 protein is CASSPLGQYQETQYF. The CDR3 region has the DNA TGCGCCAGCAGCCCCCTGGGACAGTACCAAGAGACCCAGTACTTC.

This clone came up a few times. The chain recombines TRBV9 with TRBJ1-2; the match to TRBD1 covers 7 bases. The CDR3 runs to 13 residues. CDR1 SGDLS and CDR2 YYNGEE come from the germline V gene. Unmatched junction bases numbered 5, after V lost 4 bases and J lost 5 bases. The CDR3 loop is CASSSGQPYGYTF. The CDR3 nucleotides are TGTGCCAGCAGCTCGGGACAGCCTTATGGCTACACCTTC.

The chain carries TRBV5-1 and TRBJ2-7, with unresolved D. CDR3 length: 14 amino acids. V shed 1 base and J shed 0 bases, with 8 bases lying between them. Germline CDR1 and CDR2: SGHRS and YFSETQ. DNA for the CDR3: TGCGCCAGCAGCTTGTCCTATAACTCCTACGAGCAGTACTTC. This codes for CASSLSYNSYEQYF.

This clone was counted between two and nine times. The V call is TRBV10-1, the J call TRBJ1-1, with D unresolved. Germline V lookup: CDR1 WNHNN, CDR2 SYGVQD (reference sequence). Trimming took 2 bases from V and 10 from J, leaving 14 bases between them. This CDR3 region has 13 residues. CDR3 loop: CASSEMDSQRAFF. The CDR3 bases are TGCGCCAGCAGTGAGATGGACTCCCAACGAGCTTTCTTT.

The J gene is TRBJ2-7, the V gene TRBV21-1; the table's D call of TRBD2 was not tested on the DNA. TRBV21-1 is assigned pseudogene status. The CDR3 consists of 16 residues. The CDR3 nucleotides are TGTGCCAGCAGCAAAAGGAGGGGTACTAGCTCCTACGAGCAGTACTTC. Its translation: CASSKRRGTSSYEQYF.